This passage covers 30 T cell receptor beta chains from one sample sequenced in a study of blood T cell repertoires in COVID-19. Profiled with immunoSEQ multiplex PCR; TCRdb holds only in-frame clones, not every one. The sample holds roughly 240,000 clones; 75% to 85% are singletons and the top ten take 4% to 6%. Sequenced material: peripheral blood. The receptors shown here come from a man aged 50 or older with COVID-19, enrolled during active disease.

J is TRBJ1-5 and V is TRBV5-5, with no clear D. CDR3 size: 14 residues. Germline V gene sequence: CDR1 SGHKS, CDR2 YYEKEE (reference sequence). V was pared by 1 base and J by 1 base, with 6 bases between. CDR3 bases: TGTGCCAGCAGCTTGCGTCAGAGCAATCAGCCCCAGCATTTT. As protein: CASSLRQSNQPQHF.

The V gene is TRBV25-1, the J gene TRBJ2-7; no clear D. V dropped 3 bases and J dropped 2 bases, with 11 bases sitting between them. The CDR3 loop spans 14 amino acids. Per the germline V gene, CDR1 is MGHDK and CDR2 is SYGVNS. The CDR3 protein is CASSDSRIPYEQYF. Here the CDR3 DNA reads TGTGCCAGCAGTGATAGCCGGATTCCCTACGAGCAGTACTTC.

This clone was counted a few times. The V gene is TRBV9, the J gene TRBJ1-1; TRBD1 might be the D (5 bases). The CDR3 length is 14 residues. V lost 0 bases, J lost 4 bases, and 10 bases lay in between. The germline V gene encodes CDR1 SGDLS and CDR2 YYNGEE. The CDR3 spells CASSVEGRSTEAFF. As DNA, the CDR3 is TGTGCCAGCAGCGTAGAGGGGCGAAGCACTGAAGCTTTCTTT. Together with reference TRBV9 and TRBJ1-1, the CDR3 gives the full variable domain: DSGVTQTPKHLITATGQRVTLRCSPRSGDLSVYWYQQSLDQGLQFLIQYYNGEERAKGNILERFSAQQFPDLHSELNLSSLELGDSALYFCASSVEGRSTEAFFGQGTRLTVV.

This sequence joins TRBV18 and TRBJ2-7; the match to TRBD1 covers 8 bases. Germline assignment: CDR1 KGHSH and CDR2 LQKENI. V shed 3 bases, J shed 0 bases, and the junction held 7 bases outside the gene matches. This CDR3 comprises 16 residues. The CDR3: CASSPETGGSSYEQYF. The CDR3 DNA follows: TGTGCCAGCTCACCCGAAACAGGGGGAAGCTCCTACGAGCAGTACTTC.

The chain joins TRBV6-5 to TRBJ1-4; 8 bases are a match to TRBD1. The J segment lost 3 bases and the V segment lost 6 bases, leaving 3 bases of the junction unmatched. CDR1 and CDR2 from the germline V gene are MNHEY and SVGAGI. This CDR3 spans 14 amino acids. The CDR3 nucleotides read TGTGCCAGCAGGAAGGACAGGGCTAATGAAAAACTGTTTTTT. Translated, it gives CASRKDRANEKLFF.

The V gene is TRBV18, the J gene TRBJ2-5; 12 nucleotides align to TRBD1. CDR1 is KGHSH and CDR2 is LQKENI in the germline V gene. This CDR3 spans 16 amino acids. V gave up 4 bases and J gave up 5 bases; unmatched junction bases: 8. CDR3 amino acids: CASSRTGTGGFETQYF. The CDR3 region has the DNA TGTGCCAGCTCACGAACCGGGACAGGGGGCTTTGAGACCCAGTACTTC.

This CDR3 is CASSRDPGANVLTF. The CDR3 coding sequence is TGTGCCAGCAGCCGGGATCCTGGGGCCAACGTCCTGACTTTC. V and J are TRBV7-3 and TRBJ2-6, with D possibly TRBD2 on 5 matching bases. Trimming cost V 5 bases and J 2 bases, with 7 bases left between them. The V gene's germline CDR1 is SGHTA and CDR2 FQGTGA. CDR3 size: 14 residues.

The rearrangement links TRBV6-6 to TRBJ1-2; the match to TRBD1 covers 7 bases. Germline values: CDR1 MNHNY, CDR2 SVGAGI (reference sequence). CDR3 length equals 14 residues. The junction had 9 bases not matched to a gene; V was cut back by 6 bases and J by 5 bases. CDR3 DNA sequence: TGTGCCAGCAGACTGGGACAGAACAGTTATGGCTACACCTTC. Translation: CASRLGQNSYGYTF.

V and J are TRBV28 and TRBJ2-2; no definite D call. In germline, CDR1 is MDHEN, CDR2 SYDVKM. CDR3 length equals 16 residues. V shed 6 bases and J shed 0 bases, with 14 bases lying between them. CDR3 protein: CASSLTAPANTGELFF. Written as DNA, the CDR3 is TGTGCCAGCAGCCTTACAGCTCCTGCGAACACCGGGGAGCTGTTTTTT.

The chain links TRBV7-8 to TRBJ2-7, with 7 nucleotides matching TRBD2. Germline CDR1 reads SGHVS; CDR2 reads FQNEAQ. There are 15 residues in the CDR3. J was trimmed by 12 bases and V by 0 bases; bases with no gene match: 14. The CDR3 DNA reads TGTGCCAGCAGCTTAGCAAGGGACTACCTCGATTCTCGGTACTTC. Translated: CASSLARDYLDSRYF.

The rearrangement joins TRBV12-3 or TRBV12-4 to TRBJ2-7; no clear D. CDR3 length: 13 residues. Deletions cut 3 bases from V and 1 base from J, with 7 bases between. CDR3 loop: CASSFDISYEQYF. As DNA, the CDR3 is TGTGCCAGCAGTTTTGACATATCCTACGAGCAGTACTTC.

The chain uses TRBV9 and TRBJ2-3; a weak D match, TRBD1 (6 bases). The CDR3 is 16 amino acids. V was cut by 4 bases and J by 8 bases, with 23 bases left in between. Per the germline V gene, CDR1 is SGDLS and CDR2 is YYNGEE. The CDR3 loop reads CASSPNRPGTSGTQYF. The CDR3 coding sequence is TGTGCCAGCAGCCCAAATCGTCCCGGGACATCTGGTACGCAGTATTTT.

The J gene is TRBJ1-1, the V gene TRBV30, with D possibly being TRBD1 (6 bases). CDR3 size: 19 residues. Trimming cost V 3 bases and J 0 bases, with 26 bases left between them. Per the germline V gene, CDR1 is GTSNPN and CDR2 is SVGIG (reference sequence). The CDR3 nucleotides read TGTGCCTGGAGCCCGTCTATTTTCAGGGTGGGGGCAATGAACACTGAAGCTTTCTTT. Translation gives CAWSPSIFRVGAMNTEAFF.

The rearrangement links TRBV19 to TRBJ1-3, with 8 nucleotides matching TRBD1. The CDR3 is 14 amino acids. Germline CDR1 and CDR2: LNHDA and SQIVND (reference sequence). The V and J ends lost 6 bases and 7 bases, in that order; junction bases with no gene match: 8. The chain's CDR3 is CASRSWTGKNTIYF. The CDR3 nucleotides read TGTGCCAGTAGATCCTGGACAGGGAAGAACACCATATATTTT.

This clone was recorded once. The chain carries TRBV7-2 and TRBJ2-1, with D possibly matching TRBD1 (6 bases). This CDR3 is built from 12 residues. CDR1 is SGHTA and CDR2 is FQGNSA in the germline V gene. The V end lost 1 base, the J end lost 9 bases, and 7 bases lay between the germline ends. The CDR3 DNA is TGTGCCAGCAGCTTAGACAGGGCTGAGCAGTTCTTC. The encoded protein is CASSLDRAEQFF. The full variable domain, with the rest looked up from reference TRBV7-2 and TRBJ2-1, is GAGVSQSPSNKVTEKGKDVELRCDPISGHTALYWYRQSLGQGLEFLIYFQGNSAPDKSGLPSDRFSAERTGGSVSTLTIQRTQQEDSAVYLCASSLDRAEQFFGPGTRLTVL.

The CDR3 region is CASGRMGGRGQPQHF. The CDR3 nucleotides read TGTGCCAGCGGACGAATGGGAGGTCGTGGTCAGCCCCAGCATTTT. This chain connects TRBV28 to TRBJ1-5, with D hard to call. The CDR3 length is 15 residues. The V and J ends lost 8 bases and 6 bases respectively, with 20 bases between them. Germline CDR1 is MDHEN and CDR2 is SYDVKM.

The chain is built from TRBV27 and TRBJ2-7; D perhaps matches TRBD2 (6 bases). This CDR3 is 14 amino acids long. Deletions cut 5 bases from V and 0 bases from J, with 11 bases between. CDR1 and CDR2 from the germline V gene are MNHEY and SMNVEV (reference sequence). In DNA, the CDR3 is TGTGCCAGCAGTCCCTTAGCGGCCTCCTACGAGCAGTACTTC. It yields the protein CASSPLAASYEQYF.

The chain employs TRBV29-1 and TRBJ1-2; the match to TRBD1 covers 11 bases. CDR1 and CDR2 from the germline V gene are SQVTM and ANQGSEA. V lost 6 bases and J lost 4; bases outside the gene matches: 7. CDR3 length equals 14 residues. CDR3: CSVLRTGGGYGYTF. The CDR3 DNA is TGCAGCGTATTGCGGACAGGGGGCGGCTATGGCTACACCTTC.

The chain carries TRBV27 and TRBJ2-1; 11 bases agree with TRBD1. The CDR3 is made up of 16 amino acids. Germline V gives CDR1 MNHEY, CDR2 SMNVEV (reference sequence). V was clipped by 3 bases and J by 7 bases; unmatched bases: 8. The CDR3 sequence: CASSFNVGTGGNEQFF. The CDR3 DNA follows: TGTGCCAGCAGTTTCAACGTTGGGACAGGGGGGAATGAGCAGTTCTTC.

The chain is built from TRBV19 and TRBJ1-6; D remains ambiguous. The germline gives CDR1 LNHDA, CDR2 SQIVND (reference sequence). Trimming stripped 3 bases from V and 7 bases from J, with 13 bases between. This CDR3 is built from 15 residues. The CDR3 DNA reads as TGTGCCAGTAGTATCGGACTATCCACCAATTCACCCCTCCACTTT. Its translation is CASSIGLSTNSPLHF.

CDR3 residues: CASSPRTGGDAFF. Written as DNA, the CDR3 is TGTGCCAGCTCACCAAGGACAGGGGGCGACGCTTTCTTT. This rearrangement joins TRBV18 to TRBJ1-1; 11 positions match TRBD1. The germline V gene encodes CDR1 KGHSH and CDR2 LQKENI. The junction had 4 bases not matched to a gene; V was cut back by 2 bases and J by 11 bases. This CDR3 is 13 amino acids long.

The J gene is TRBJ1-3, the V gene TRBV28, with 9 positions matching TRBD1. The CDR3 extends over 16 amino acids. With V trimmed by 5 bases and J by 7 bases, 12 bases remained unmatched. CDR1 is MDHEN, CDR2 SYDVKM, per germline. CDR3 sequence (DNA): TGTGCCAGCAGTACCCCCCAACTACAGGGGGCGAACACCATATATTTT. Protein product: CASSTPQLQGANTIYF. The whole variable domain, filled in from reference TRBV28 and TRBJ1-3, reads DVKVTQSSRYLVKRTGEKVFLECVQDMDHENMFWYRQDPGLGLRLIYFSYDVKMKEKGDIPEGYSVSREKKERFSLILESASTNQTSMYLCASSTPQLQGANTIYFGEGSWLTVV.

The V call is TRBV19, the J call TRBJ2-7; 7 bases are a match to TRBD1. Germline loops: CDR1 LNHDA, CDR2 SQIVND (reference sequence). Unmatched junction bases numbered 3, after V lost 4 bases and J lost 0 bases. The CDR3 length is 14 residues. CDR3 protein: CASSTGQFSYEQYF. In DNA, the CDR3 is TGTGCCAGTAGTACGGGACAGTTCTCCTACGAGCAGTACTTC.

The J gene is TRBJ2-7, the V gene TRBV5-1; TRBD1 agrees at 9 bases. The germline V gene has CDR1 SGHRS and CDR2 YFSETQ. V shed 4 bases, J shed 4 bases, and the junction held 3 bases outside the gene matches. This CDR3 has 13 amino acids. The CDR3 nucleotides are TGCGCCAGCAGCCGGACAGGGGTATACGAGCAGTACTTC. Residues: CASSRTGVYEQYF.

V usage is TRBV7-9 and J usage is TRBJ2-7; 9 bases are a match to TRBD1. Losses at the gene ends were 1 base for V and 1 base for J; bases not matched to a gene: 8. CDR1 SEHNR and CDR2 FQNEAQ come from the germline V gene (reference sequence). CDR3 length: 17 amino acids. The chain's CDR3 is CASSLEGGTGLSYEQYF. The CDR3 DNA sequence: TGTGCCAGCAGCTTAGAAGGGGGGACAGGGCTTTCCTACGAGCAGTACTTC.

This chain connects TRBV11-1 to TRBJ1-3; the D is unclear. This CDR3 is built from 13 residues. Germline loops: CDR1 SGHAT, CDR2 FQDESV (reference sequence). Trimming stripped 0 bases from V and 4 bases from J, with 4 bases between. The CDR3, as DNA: TGTGCCAGCAGCTTAGCGTCGGGAAACACCATATATTTT. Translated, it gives CASSLASGNTIYF.

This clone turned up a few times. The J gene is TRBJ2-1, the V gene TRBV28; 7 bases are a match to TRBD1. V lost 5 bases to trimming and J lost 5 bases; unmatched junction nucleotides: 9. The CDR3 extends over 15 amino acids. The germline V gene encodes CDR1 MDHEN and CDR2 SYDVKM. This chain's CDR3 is CASSGSGQLNNEQFF. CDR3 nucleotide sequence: TGTGCCAGCAGTGGATCGGGACAGCTCAACAATGAGCAGTTCTTC.

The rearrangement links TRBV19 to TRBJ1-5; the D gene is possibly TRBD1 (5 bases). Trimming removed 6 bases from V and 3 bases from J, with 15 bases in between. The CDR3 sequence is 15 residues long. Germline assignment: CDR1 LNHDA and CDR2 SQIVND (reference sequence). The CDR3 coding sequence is TGTGCCAGTAGAAAGTTCGGGGGGAACAATCAGCCCCAGCATTTT. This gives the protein CASRKFGGNNQPQHF. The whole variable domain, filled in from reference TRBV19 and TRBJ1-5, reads DGGITQSPKYLFRKEGQNVTLSCEQNLNHDAMYWYRQDPGQGLRLIYYSQIVNDFQKGDIAEGYSVSREKKESFPLTVTSAQKNPTAFYLCASRKFGGNNQPQHFGDGTRLSIL.

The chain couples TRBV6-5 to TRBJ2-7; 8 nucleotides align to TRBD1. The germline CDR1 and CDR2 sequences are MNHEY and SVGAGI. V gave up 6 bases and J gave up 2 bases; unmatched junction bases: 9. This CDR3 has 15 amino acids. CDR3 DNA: TGTGCCAGCAGACGACAGGGGACCAGGGCCTACGAGCAGTACTTC. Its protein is CASRRQGTRAYEQYF.

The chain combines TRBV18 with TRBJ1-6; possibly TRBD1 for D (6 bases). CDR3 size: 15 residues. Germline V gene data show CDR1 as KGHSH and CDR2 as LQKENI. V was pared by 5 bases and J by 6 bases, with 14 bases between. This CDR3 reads CASSAKTGPNSPLHF. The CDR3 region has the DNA TGTGCCAGCTCAGCAAAGACAGGTCCTAATTCACCCCTCCACTTT.